This section outlines one T cell receptor beta chain sequence together with its context. Its antigen is still unknown. No much larger clone exists at a distance of one base, and base qualities are not known. Distinct nucleotide sequences in the sample also encode this CDR3. The CDR3, cysteine through phenylalanine, is 15 amino acids long. Only CDR3 DNA is held: 45 bases, read in frame from base 1. From a lookup of the germline V gene, CDR1 and CDR2 are SGDLS and YYNGEE. Relative to germline, V is missing 5 bases and J is missing 3 bases, with 4 bases of the junction outside any gene match. This record comes from a study of shared clonotypes between healthy human individuals (dated by TCRdb to about 2020). About the study as a whole: Two women and three men aged 18 to 49 years were included in the cohort. Per donor, three plates each were used for CD4 naive and CD4 memory, two for CD8 naive, and one for CD8 memory. Leukapheresis yielded between about 0.9 and 9 billion PBMCs per donor. Libraries were prepared and TCR repertoires were sequenced by different laboratories using diverse techniques, in order to increase sequencing depth and limit assay-specific biases. Blood TCR repertoires of about 5 healthy adults were deeply sequenced to estimate repertoire size and the extent of clonotype sharing between individuals.

The donors were healthy, HIV-negative adults with no recently reported acute infections or vaccinations. All donors were Caucasian adults living in Nashville, Tennessee, USA. CD4+ T cells were enriched through magnetic negative selection, after which naive cells were positively selected on CD45RA and the remaining negative fraction served as the memory subset. After blood collection by leukapheresis, PBMCs were isolated using Ficoll-Histopaque density gradient centrifugation and then cryopreserved in the vapor phase of liquid nitrogen. Analytical flow cytometry was used to check the purity and quantity of every magnetically sorted T cell population. Genomic DNA was isolated from every sorted fraction and measured by UV absorbance on a Nanodrop 2000c. Summary of the overall study and its limitations: Based on pairwise subsampling, the degree of clonotype sharing among donors was expected to be affected by sequencing depth. Larger estimated clonotype richness was generally found for naive subsets than for memory subsets. Higher generation probabilities were observed for clonotypes shared by all four sorted-subset donors than for non-shared clonotypes. Incomplete sequencing was indicated by rarefaction of sorted-subset datasets, despite the large sequencing depth. Only blood was sampled, and tissue TCR repertoires likely differ from those in blood. Sharing across four donors was observed for about 5% of naive CD4, under 4% of naive CD8, 2% to 2.5% of memory CD4, and around 0.44% of memory CD8 clonotypes. Because the study included a small number of donors, the genetic and exposure-history diversity represented was limited.

Using the deep immunoSEQ assay, TCR CDR3 regions were amplified from genomic DNA by multiplex PCR. Extracted genomic DNA from each cell subset was distributed evenly across all wells of several immunoSEQ 96-well plates, and each plate was treated as a replicate. Each replicate PCR for sorted subsets received about 180 ng genomic DNA, equal to tens of thousands of T cell genomes. The purified libraries were quantified using a Qubit 3.0 fluorometer, sized with a Bioanalyzer 2100, and then quantified again using the KAPA Library Quantification kit. Every immunoSEQ 96-well plate was sequenced on a separate single-read 150-cycle Illumina NextSeq 550 flow cell. The paper's processing steps were these. Because only junctional sequences without quality scores were contained in the immunoSEQ output, filtering matching that applied to full-length reads could not be performed. Sequences were annotated with PyIR, a Python wrapper for IgBLAST v1.9, using IMGT germline references to assign V/J genes and CDR3. Any read was removed if the V/J assignment was weak (E-value above 1e-6), the CDR3 was missing, or the read contained stop codons, out-of-frame junctions, or ambiguous translated residues. A V3J clonotype was defined by an identical inferred V gene, J gene, and CDR3 amino acid sequence. To compute the percentage overlap between repertoires, the number of shared unique clonotypes was divided by the size of the smaller repertoire. RTK rarefaction, the Chao1 estimator, and Recon v2.1 estimates of unobserved clonotypes were used to assess repertoire richness. For all TCRbeta clonotypes obtained by the gDNA method from several donors, generation probabilities were computed with OLGA. In its TCRdb copy, this immuneACCESS table keeps in-frame sequences only and misses some clones. Where compared with another copy, unresolved V genes explain less than half of these, and the others have no known cause. V, J and clone size are those of that table, while D and trimming were read from the DNA. A total of over 1.4 million clones appear in this sample, roughly 96% of them only once. The ten most abundant clones make up about 1.2% of the sample.

The TCR originated in a man between 25 and 39 years old in good health. The V gene is TRBV9 and the J gene is TRBJ2-1; 11 bases in the junction line up with TRBD2. The material sequenced was naive CD4+ T cells sorted from blood. Read against the paper, the sample's cell subset or site label means: CD45RA+ positively selected. The DNA sequence is TGTGCCAGCAGTCCAACTAGCGGGAGCTACAATGAGCAGTTCTTC. It encodes CASSPTSGSYNEQFF.